The present T cell receptor beta chain was sequenced within a study of cytomegalovirus exposure and HLA in healthy donors. Study-wide context: An earlier analysis found 95 million to 140 million unique TCR beta sequences from approximately 190 million T cells. The study's findings and limits: Among CMV-associated TCR beta chains, most appeared HLA-restricted in a later analysis. Among TCR beta chains of equal frequency, HLA-associated ones were more clonally expanded in a later analysis. Several of the most significant clusters appeared linked to common viral pathogens, based on a later analysis.

The PCR made use of 60 Vbeta and 13 Jbeta primers. Using immunoSEQ multiplex PCR, the repertoire was profiled, and TCRdb retains in-frame clones only, with some absent. The repertoire has approximately 120,000 clones, 75% to 80% of them found once; the top ten carry roughly 12%. For this clone: The antigen is not known.

Germline V gene data show CDR1 as WNHNN and CDR2 as SYGVQD (reference sequence). The ends lost 10 bases at V and 3 bases at J; junction bases unmatched: 6. The CDR3 is 13 amino acids. Sequencing was carried out using PBMCs. J is TRBJ2-5 and V is TRBV10-1; 9 bases line up with TRBD2. The receptor comes from a woman between 35 and 50 years old in good health and CMV-seropositive. The CDR3 protein is CATRASGEETQYF. Here the CDR3 DNA reads TGCGCCACCAGGGCTAGCGGGGAAGAGACCCAGTACTTC.